A selection of T cell receptor beta chains follows, all from one sample in a study of T-cell memory formation after mild COVID-19. Using its own MiXCR run on the 5' RACE reads, TCRdb lists one record per CDR3 protein. The sample contains around 210,000 distinct CDR3 sequences, 9% to 10% of which appear only once. Sequenced: PBMCs or a T cell subset sorted from them (not recorded which). These receptors were obtained from a man between 18 and 35 years old who had mild COVID-19 (a few samples of this study predate the infection). Cell type and time point are not known. Each CDR3 is given with its conserved first and last residue. The D gene is left open where the match is weak. Where a row states a size, it is once, few, many or the class of an expanded clone; other rows omit it.

v_call	j_call	d_call	clone_size	cdr3_aa	cdr3_nt
TRBV12-3/TRBV12-4	TRBJ2-1	TRBD2	few	CASSFDPSGGYNEQFF	TGTGCCAGCAGTTTTGACCCCAGCGGGGGGTACAATGAGCAGTTCTTC
TRBV5-1	TRBJ2-3	TRBD2	-	CASSLALSGGAVLADTQYF	TGCGCCAGCAGCTTGGCACTCAGCGGGGGGGCGGTCCTCGCAGATACGCAGTATTTT
TRBV29-1	TRBJ2-7	-	few	CSVEAGGFYEQYF	TGCAGCGTTGAGGCAGGCGGCTTCTACGAGCAGTACTTC
TRBV6-6	TRBJ1-4	TRBD1	few	CASRPDRVRDEKLFF	TGTGCCAGCAGACCCGACAGGGTTAGAGATGAAAAACTGTTTTTT
TRBV6-6	TRBJ2-5	-	many	CASSYPHVRGETQYF	TGTGCCAGCAGTTACCCCCACGTGAGGGGAGAGACCCAGTACTTC
TRBV3-1	TRBJ1-6	TRBD1	-	CASSHRDRVPESPLHF	TGTGCCAGCAGCCACCGGGACAGGGTACCTGAGTCACCCCTCCACTTT
TRBV7-3	TRBJ1-2	TRBD1	-	CASSSTGGAGGYTF	TGTGCCAGCAGCTCAACAGGGGGCGCAGGTGGCTACACCTTC
TRBV12-3/TRBV12-4	TRBJ2-5	-	many	CASSSGTGETQYF	TGCGCCAGCAGCTCAGGGACGGGGGAGACCCAGTACTTC
TRBV7-2	TRBJ1-1	-	-	CASSLVPTMNTEAFF	TGTGCCAGCAGCTTAGTACCAACCATGAACACTGAAGCTTTCTTT
TRBV9	TRBJ2-1	-	few	CASSVTPGLSNEQFF	TGTGCCAGCAGCGTAACCCCCGGACTGTCCAATGAGCAGTTCTTC
TRBV6-5	TRBJ1-4	-	-	CASSRATGAVNEKLFF	TGTGCCAGCAGTCGCGCGACCGGGGCGGTTAATGAAAAACTGTTTTTT
TRBV9	TRBJ2-7	-	few	CASSPQGTGIYEQYF	TGTGCCAGCAGCCCTCAGGGCACGGGGATCTACGAGCAGTACTTC
TRBV3-1	TRBJ1-6	-	-	CASSQDTGDGGPLHF	TGTGCCAGCAGCCAAGATACCGGGGACGGAGGACCCCTCCACTTT
TRBV6-2/TRBV6-3	TRBJ1-5	-	-	CASSEVPSGISNQPQHF	TGTGCCAGCAGTGAGGTACCTTCAGGGATCTCCAATCAGCCCCAGCATTTT
TRBV12-3/TRBV12-4	TRBJ2-3	TRBD2	many	CASRYGTSGGDTQYF	TGTGCCAGCAGATACGGGACTAGCGGGGGAGATACGCAGTATTTT
TRBV12-3/TRBV12-4	TRBJ2-7	-	-	CASSTFYEQYF	TGTGCCAGCAGCACTTTCTACGAGCAGTACTTC
TRBV5-5	TRBJ2-2	-	many	CASSLAWTGELFF	TGTGCCAGCAGCTTGGCATGGACCGGGGAGCTGTTTTTT
TRBV25-1	TRBJ1-1	-	few	CASSEGGRGRFEAFF	TGTGCCAGCAGTGAAGGAGGGAGAGGGCGCTTTGAAGCTTTCTTT
TRBV27	TRBJ2-1	TRBD2	few	CASSFVAGGYNEQFF	TGTGCCAGCAGTTTCGTAGCGGGGGGTTACAATGAGCAGTTCTTC
TRBV7-3	TRBJ2-1	TRBD2	many	CASSLSSGASMNEQFF	TGTGCCAGCAGCTTATCTAGCGGGGCGAGTATGAATGAGCAGTTCTTC
TRBV4-2	TRBJ1-1	-	many	CASSLDRDTEAFF	TGTGCCAGCAGCCTCGACCGGGACACTGAAGCTTTCTTT
TRBV7-2	TRBJ1-1	TRBD1	few	CASSRPGTGKEAFF	TGTGCCAGCAGTCGACCCGGGACAGGAAAAGAAGCTTTCTTT
TRBV20-1	TRBJ1-6	TRBD1	few	CSARGPGQGSAPPLHF	TGCAGTGCTAGAGGACCGGGACAGGGATCGGCTCCACCCCTCCACTTT
TRBV6-6	TRBJ2-1	-	many	CASSYRNARGPMSNEQFF	TGTGCCAGCAGTTACCGGAACGCGCGGGGGCCCATGAGCAATGAGCAGTTCTTC
TRBV5-1	TRBJ2-2	-	many	CASSLDGGYTGELFF	TGCGCCAGCAGCTTGGACGGGGGCTACACCGGGGAGCTGTTTTTT
TRBV7-2	TRBJ2-7	-	-	CASSLDPHYEQYF	TGTGCCAGCAGCTTGGATCCTCACTACGAGCAGTACTTC
TRBV7-3	TRBJ1-5	-	many	CASSLDLGQPQHF	TGTGCCAGCAGCTTAGATTTGGGTCAGCCCCAGCATTTT
TRBV7-9	TRBJ2-1	TRBD2	few	CASSFSPVTSGANEQFF	TGTGCCAGCAGCTTCAGTCCGGTGACTAGCGGGGCCAATGAGCAGTTCTTC
TRBV28	TRBJ1-6	TRBD1	few	CASSSGQGARSPLHF	TGTGCCAGCAGTTCGGGACAGGGGGCGAGGTCACCCCTCCACTTT
TRBV5-1	TRBJ2-3	-	few	CASSLFTSKSDTQYF	TGCGCCAGCAGCTTGTTCACTAGCAAATCAGATACGCAGTATTTT
TRBV7-2	TRBJ1-6	-	many	CASSLEEKSPLHF	TGTGCCAGCAGCTTAGAGGAGAAATCACCCCTCCACTTT
TRBV29-1	TRBJ1-3	-	many	CSVRTSSGNTIYF	TGCAGCGTTCGGACTTCCTCTGGAAACACCATATATTTT
TRBV15	TRBJ1-5	TRBD1	few	CATSARRDSNNQPQHF	TGTGCCACCAGCGCCAGAAGGGACAGCAACAATCAGCCCCAGCATTTT
TRBV14	TRBJ1-4	TRBD1	-	CASSQAGTGLGEKLFF	TGTGCCAGCAGCCAAGCCGGGACAGGGCTCGGAGAAAAACTGTTTTTT
TRBV29-1	TRBJ2-6	-	-	CSVDGGPLSGANVLTF	TGCAGCGTTGACGGGGGCCCCCTCTCTGGGGCCAACGTCCTGACTTTC
TRBV20-1	TRBJ1-1	TRBD1	few	CSARDIISGGNAEAFF	TGCAGTGCTAGAGATATTATTTCAGGGGGCAATGCTGAAGCTTTCTTT
TRBV6-5	TRBJ1-2	-	-	CASSYGQEVYGYTF	TGTGCCAGCAGTTACGGGCAGGAGGTCTATGGCTACACCTTC
TRBV6-5	TRBJ2-5	-	-	CASSYGTLGGETQYF	TGTGCCAGCAGTTACGGGACTCTGGGGGGAGAGACCCAGTACTTC
TRBV7-3	TRBJ2-2	-	few	CASGSNTGELFF	TGTGCCAGCGGGTCAAACACCGGGGAGCTGTTTTTT
TRBV29-1	TRBJ1-3	-	-	CSVEESAGNTIYF	TGCAGCGTTGAAGAGAGTGCTGGAAACACCATATATTTT
TRBV30	TRBJ2-2	-	few	CAWRASNTGELFF	TGTGCCTGGAGGGCCTCGAACACCGGGGAGCTGTTTTTT
TRBV6-5	TRBJ1-5	TRBD1	-	CASRGTGNNQPQHF	TGTGCCAGCAGGGGGACAGGGAACAATCAGCCCCAGCATTTT
TRBV28	TRBJ2-3	TRBD1	few	CASSSTGTGKDTQYF	TGTGCCAGCAGTTCCACCGGGACAGGGAAGGATACGCAGTATTTT
TRBV5-1	TRBJ1-1	-	-	CASSSGFVRYEAFF	TGCGCCAGCAGCTCGGGTTTTGTACGGTACGAAGCTTTCTTT
TRBV12-3/TRBV12-4	TRBJ2-5	TRBD2	-	CASSAGLAKTQYF	TGTGCCAGCAGTGCGGGACTAGCGAAGACCCAGTACTTC
TRBV6-5	TRBJ2-1	-	few	CASSYSKRPYNEQFF	TGTGCCAGCAGTTACTCGAAGAGACCTTACAATGAGCAGTTCTTC
TRBV20-1	TRBJ2-3	-	-	CSARVGTVTDTQYF	TGCAGTGCTAGAGTCGGGACTGTCACAGATACGCAGTATTTT
TRBV28	TRBJ1-4	-	few	CASKFPTNEKLFF	TGTGCCAGCAAGTTTCCAACTAATGAAAAACTGTTTTTT
TRBV2	TRBJ2-2	TRBD2	few	CASNREVTGELFF	TGTGCCAGCAATCGGGAGGTCACCGGGGAGCTGTTTTTT
TRBV11-2	TRBJ1-1	-	few	CASSLVGGEAFF	TGTGCCAGCAGCTTAGTAGGGGGGGAAGCTTTCTTT
TRBV9	TRBJ2-3	TRBD1	few	CASSGTGQIADTQYF	TGTGCCAGCAGCGGGACAGGGCAGATCGCAGATACGCAGTATTTT
TRBV7-2	TRBJ2-2	-	-	CASSPDRWGTGELFF	TGTGCCAGCAGCCCAGACCGTTGGGGCACCGGGGAGCTGTTTTTT
TRBV24-1	TRBJ2-5	-	few	CATSALQGGQETQYF	TGTGCCACCAGCGCGTTGCAGGGGGGCCAAGAGACCCAGTACTTC
TRBV18	TRBJ1-2	TRBD1	-	CASSPTGGENYGYTF	TGTGCCAGCTCACCGACAGGGGGCGAAAACTATGGCTACACCTTC
TRBV5-4	TRBJ2-2	-	-	CATSPKQTGELFF	TGTGCCACCTCCCCCAAACAGACCGGGGAGCTGTTTTTT
TRBV29-1	TRBJ2-3	TRBD2	few	CSVGPRLAGDTQYF	TGCAGCGTTGGCCCACGACTAGCAGGGGATACGCAGTATTTT